The TCR beta chain described here comes from a study of cytomegalovirus exposure and HLA in healthy donors. CDR1 SGDLS and CDR2 YYNGEE come from the germline V gene. The CDR3 loop spans 14 amino acids. Trimming stripped 3 bases from V and 4 bases from J, with 13 bases between. Both 60 Vbeta primers and 13 Jbeta primers went into the PCR. Clones were read by immunoSEQ multiplex PCR, and TCRdb kept only the in-frame ones, dropping some. The data hold 110,000 to 150,000 clones, with roughly 70% observed a single time. The sequenced sample was PBMCs. The receptor was isolated from a man between 18 and 35 years old in good health and CMV-seropositive. This rearrangement joins TRBV9 to TRBJ1-1; the D gene is possibly TRBD1 (6 bases). The CDR3: CASSGAKGVTEAFF. CDR3 coding DNA: TGTGCCAGCAGCGGCGCCAAGGGGGTCACTGAAGCTTTCTTT.